This T cell receptor (beta chain) was profiled in a study of glioma-infiltrating T cells after dendritic cell vaccination. Background on the study: Patients received three intradermal dendritic cell vaccine injections at biweekly intervals.

Germline-derived CDR1 and CDR2 are SGHNT and YYREEE (reference sequence). This CDR3 contains 12 residues. Deletions cut 0 bases from V and 12 bases from J, with 10 bases between. Some clones are missing from TCRdb's copy, which holds only in-frame ones; the method was immunoSEQ multiplex PCR. The table shows roughly 100,000 clones, with 81% occurring only once. The input for sequencing was blood, taken before dendritic cell vaccination. The receptor's source is a human donor with glioblastoma. The J gene is TRBJ1-3, the V gene TRBV5-4; D unclear. The CDR3 DNA reads TGTGCCAGCAGCTTGGACAGCCGATTCATATATTTT. Protein: CASSLDSRFIYF. Supplemented by reference TRBV5-4 and TRBJ1-3, the full variable domain reads ETGVTQSPTHLIKTRGQQVTLRCSSQSGHNTVSWYQQALGQGPQFIFQYYREEENGRGNFPPRFSGLQFPNYSSELNVNALELDDSALYLCASSLDSRFIYFGEGSWLTVV.